This T cell receptor (beta chain) was found in a study of sequential checkpoint blockade in melanoma. This CDR3 has 18 residues. The V gene lost 0 bases and the J gene lost 0 bases, with 17 bases spanning the gap. CDR1 SNHLY and CDR2 FYNNEI come from the germline V gene. Libraries were prepared by immunoSEQ multiplex PCR; TCRdb keeps only in-frame clonotypes and omits some of them. This sample yields tens of thousands of clones, of which approximately 80% are seen a single time; around a tenth belongs to the top ten. The sample's treatment: randomized to nivolumab then ipilimumab (arm A) or the reverse (arm B). Sorted cells were live CD3+CD8+, lacking CD19 and CD56, from PBMCs.

The sample in question was CD8+ T cells sorted from blood (inferred from file names), obtained from a patient given nivolumab and ipilimumab in sequence. The chain is built from TRBV2 and TRBJ1-2; D is ambiguous. The receptor was isolated from a human donor with melanoma. CDR3 residues: CASSEADGTAVANYGYTF. CDR3 sequence (DNA): TGTGCCAGCAGTGAAGCCGACGGAACAGCCGTCGCTAACTATGGCTACACCTTC.